This TCR beta chain originates from a study of blood T cell repertoires in COVID-19. Whole-study context: Sites in the United States, Italy and Spain provided acute and convalescent COVID-19 samples. In each case, the material was cDNA or gDNA derived from T cells, B-cell-depleted T cells, or PBMCs.

Germline lookup yields CDR1 LNHDA and CDR2 SQIVND (reference sequence). This CDR3 has 13 residues. Trimming cost V 8 bases and J 5 bases; bases outside gene matches: 5. In the source study's methods: Reference gene primer amplification yielded estimated nucleated cell counts. Sequenced by immunoSEQ multiplex PCR; TCRdb stores in-frame clones only, minus some. V, J and clone size were drawn from that table, and D and trimming were deduced from the DNA. The sample holds some 41,000 clones, more than 70% seen once. This chain joins TRBV19 and TRBJ2-2, with 7 bases matching TRBD1. The sequence derives from an older woman with acute or convalescent COVID-19. Sequencing was carried out using peripheral blood. The DNA for the CDR3 is TGTGCCAGTCGGACAGGCGGGACCGGGGAGCTGTTTTTT. Translating it yields CASRTGGTGELFF.